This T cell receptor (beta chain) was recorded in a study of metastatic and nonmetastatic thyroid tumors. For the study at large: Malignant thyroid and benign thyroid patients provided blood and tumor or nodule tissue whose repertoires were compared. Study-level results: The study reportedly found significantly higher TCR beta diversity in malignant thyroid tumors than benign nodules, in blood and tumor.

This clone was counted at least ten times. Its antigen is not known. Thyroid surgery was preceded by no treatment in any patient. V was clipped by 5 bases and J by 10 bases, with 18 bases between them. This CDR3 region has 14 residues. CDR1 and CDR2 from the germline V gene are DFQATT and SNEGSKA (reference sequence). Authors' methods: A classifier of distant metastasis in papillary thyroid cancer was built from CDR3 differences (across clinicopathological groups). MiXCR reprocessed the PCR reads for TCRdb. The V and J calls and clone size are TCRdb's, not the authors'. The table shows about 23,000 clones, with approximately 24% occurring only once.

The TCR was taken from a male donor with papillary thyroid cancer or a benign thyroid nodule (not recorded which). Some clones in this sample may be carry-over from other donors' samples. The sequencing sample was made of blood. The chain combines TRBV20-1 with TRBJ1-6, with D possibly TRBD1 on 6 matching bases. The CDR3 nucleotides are TGCAGTGCTCAGGGGTCCGGAATTGGATCACCCCTCCACTTT. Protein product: CSAQGSGIGSPLHF.